The present T cell receptor beta chain was sequenced within a study of OX40 agonist ivuxolimab in advanced cancers. Study-level background: Eligibility admitted prior anti-PD-1, anti-PD-L1 or anti-CTLA-4 therapy; around 38% had some.

Note on this clone: Its antigen remains unidentified.

Findings and caveats of the study: Among expanded peripheral T cells, antigen specificity went undetermined.

Sequencing was performed with immunoSEQ multiplex PCR; in TCRdb, only in-frame clones are kept and a portion is missing. The sample yields over 35,000 clones, about 70% seen once. The germline gives CDR1 SNHLY, CDR2 FYNNEI. The CDR3 length is 13 residues. V lost 7 bases and J lost 5, with 14 bases in between. Sequencing used CD4+ or CD8+ T cells sorted from blood, obtained in a trial of the OX40 agonist ivuxolimab. J is TRBJ2-5 and V is TRBV2, with D possibly being TRBD1 (6 bases). This TCR was sampled from an adult with an advanced solid tumor such as melanoma, head and neck, liver or kidney cancer. CDR3 in amino acids: CASKVGRGETQYF. In DNA form, the CDR3 reads TGTGCCAGCAAGGTGGGCAGGGGCGAGACCCAGTACTTC.